The 7 T cell receptor beta chains presented below share a single source sample, sequenced in a study of cytomegalovirus exposure and HLA in healthy donors. Vbeta (60) and Jbeta (13) primers were used in the PCR. This table comes from immunoSEQ multiplex PCR, and its TCRdb copy is limited to in-frame clones, with some not included. The sample holds 130,000 to 150,000 clones, just under 85% seen once. The sample consisted of PBMCs. These receptors were collected from a woman in her sixties in good health and CMV-seropositive.

This clone was found once. V usage is TRBV9 and J usage is TRBJ2-5; 11 positions agree with TRBD2. In germline, CDR1 is SGDLS, CDR2 YYNGEE. With V trimmed by 0 bases and J by 5 bases, 9 bases remained unmatched. The CDR3 length is 17 residues. The CDR3 bases are TGTGCCAGCAGCGTAGGAGCGACTAGCGGGGACTCGGAGACCCAGTACTTC. Translated: CASSVGATSGDSETQYF.

The gene calls are TRBV4-3 and TRBJ1-4; D uncertain. V lost 1 base to trimming and J lost 8 bases, with 11 bases between them. The germline CDR1 and CDR2 sequences are LGHNA and YSLEER. The CDR3 runs to 14 residues. The CDR3 DNA follows: TGCGCCAGCAGCCAAGTAGGCACTAGCGAAAAACTGTTTTTT. Protein sequence: CASSQVGTSEKLFF.

This clone was seen a few times. This chain connects TRBV27 to TRBJ2-7; perhaps TRBD2 as D (7 bases). Germline V lookup: CDR1 MNHEY, CDR2 SMNVEV (reference sequence). The CDR3 has 14 amino acids. Trimming removed 8 bases from V and 7 bases from J, with 21 bases in between. The CDR3 DNA reads as TGTGCCAGCCCCCCGAGGGGGGGCGCGTCGGAGCAGTACTTC. Translating gives CASPPRGGASEQYF.

The V call is TRBV5-1, the J call TRBJ2-6; 9 bases match TRBD2. This CDR3 spans 18 amino acids. CDR1 is SGHRS and CDR2 is YFSETQ in the germline V gene. The J segment lost 3 bases and the V segment lost 4 bases, leaving 11 bases of the junction unmatched. CDR3 coding DNA: TGCGCCAGCAGCCCGGGAGTAGCGGGAGCGATTGGGGCCAACGTCCTGACTTTC. It codes for CASSPGVAGAIGANVLTF. The variable domain in full, completed from reference TRBV5-1 and TRBJ2-6, reads KAGVTQTPRYLIKTRGQQVTLSCSPISGHRSVSWYQQTPGQGLQFLFEYFSETQRNKGNFPGRFSGRQFSNSRSEMNVSTLELGDSALYLCASSPGVAGAIGANVLTFGAGSRLTVL.

In this sample, this clone turned up a few times. The chain employs TRBV29-1 and TRBJ2-5; TRBD2 matches 7 bases. This CDR3 region has 11 residues. Germline CDR1 SQVTM, CDR2 ANQGSEA. CDR3 in DNA: TGCAGTTCCCAGCGGGGAGAGACCCAGTACTTC. It is translated as CSSQRGETQYF.

This clone came up a few times. This sequence joins TRBV6-5 and TRBJ2-7, with 12 positions matching TRBD2. V shed 5 bases, J shed 7 bases, and the junction held 6 bases outside the gene matches. The CDR3 length is 14 residues. CDR1 and CDR2 from the germline V gene are MNHEY and SVGAGI. The CDR3 nucleotides are TGTGCCAGCAGTGCCGGGACTAGCGGGTTGGAGCAGTACTTC. It encodes CASSAGTSGLEQYF.

This chain connects TRBV6-6 to TRBJ1-5, with D possibly being TRBD1 (6 bases). Trimming took 7 bases from V and 7 from J, leaving 11 bases between them. Per germline, CDR1 MNHNY and CDR2 SVGAGI (reference sequence). The CDR3 length is 12 residues. DNA for the CDR3: TGTGCCAGCACCCTTGGGGGCCAGCCCCAGCATTTT. It is translated as CASTLGGQPQHF.